These 6 T cell receptor beta chains share one sample of origin, sequenced in a study of cytomegalovirus exposure and HLA in healthy donors. The PCR was carried out with 60 Vbeta primers and 13 Jbeta primers. Only in-frame clones appear in the TCRdb table, and some are missing; sequencing was by immunoSEQ multiplex PCR. The table shows a few hundred thousand clones, with under 80% occurring only once. The material sequenced was PBMCs. These receptors were taken from a female donor in good health and CMV-seronegative.

In DNA, the CDR3 is TGTGCCAGCAGCTTAGCCCTATCTCCTTCTGGGGCCAACGTCCTGACTTTC. Its translation is CASSLALSPSGANVLTF. The chain is built from TRBV7-2 and TRBJ2-6; D is unresolved. The CDR3 length is 17 residues. Trimming took 0 bases from V and 1 from J, leaving 10 bases between them. CDR1 is SGHTA, CDR2 FQGNSA, per germline.

The genes are TRBV11-1 and TRBJ2-5; perhaps TRBD2 as D (5 bases). This CDR3 contains 16 residues. CDR1 is SGHAT and CDR2 is FQDESV in the germline V gene (reference sequence). V was clipped by 3 bases and J by 6 bases, with 20 bases between them. In DNA, the CDR3 is TGTGCCAGCAGCTTGGGTTTGGACTTTGTCCCTCAGACCCAGTACTTC. Translation: CASSLGLDFVPQTQYF.

This chain uses TRBV10-2 with TRBJ1-1; D is uncertain. CDR1 is WSHSY and CDR2 is SAAADI in the germline V gene. The CDR3 extends over 13 amino acids. Trimming left V 1 base short and J 2 bases short, with 5 bases between. The CDR3 spells CASSEYFNTEAFF. The CDR3 DNA sequence: TGCGCCAGCAGTGAGTACTTTAACACTGAAGCTTTCTTT.

This chain links TRBV5-1 with TRBJ2-5, with 11 bases fitting TRBD2. J was trimmed by 13 bases and V by 6 bases; bases with no gene match: 17. The germline V gene has CDR1 SGHRS and CDR2 YFSETQ. The CDR3 sequence is 15 residues long. CDR3 bases: TGCGCCAGCAACCCGACTAGCGGGGATACTAAGTTCTGGTACTTC. Translated: CASNPTSGDTKFWYF.

The chain has TRBV29-1 and TRBJ2-7, with D perhaps TRBD2 (6 bases). CDR1 is SQVTM, CDR2 ANQGSEA, per germline. This CDR3 contains 13 residues. Trimming took 1 base from V and 4 from J, leaving 11 bases between them. Here the CDR3 DNA reads TGCAGCGTTGAAGGCAGGGAGGTGTACGAGCAGTACTTC. Translation gives CSVEGREVYEQYF.

The J gene is TRBJ1-2, the V gene TRBV6-5; the match to TRBD1 covers 7 bases. The CDR3 runs to 13 residues. Germline loops: CDR1 MNHEY, CDR2 SVGAGI. With V trimmed by 5 bases and J by 9 bases, 9 bases remained unmatched. CDR3 sequence reads: CASSEGDSLRYTF. The CDR3, as DNA: TGTGCCAGCAGTGAAGGGGACAGCTTGCGCTACACCTTC.